Given below is one T cell receptor (beta chain) in context. This sample was taken from a study of blood T cell repertoires in COVID-19. Assay used: immunoSEQ multiplex PCR; TCRdb lists only in-frame clones, some missing. The repertoire holds 240,000 or so clones, with around 88% as singletons. Trimming pared 3 bases from V and 8 bases from J, leaving 13 bases between. Looked up from germline, CDR1 is SGHDN and CDR2 is FVKESK. The CDR3 contains 13 residues. V usage is TRBV14 and J usage is TRBJ1-2; tentatively, D is TRBD1 (6 bases). The clonotype originates from a woman aged 25 to 45 who had recovered from COVID-19. The specimen was peripheral blood. Here the CDR3 reads CASSQYRDDGYTF. CDR3 coding DNA: TGTGCCAGCAGCCAGTACAGGGACGACGGCTACACCTTC.